This is a list of T cell receptor beta chains from one sample in a study of T cells in Graves' hyperthyroidism and ophthalmopathy. Using its own MiXCR run on the multiplex PCR reads, TCRdb lists one record per CDR3 protein. The top ten clones hold approximately 50% of a sample with hundreds of thousands of distinct CDR3 sequences, about 20% of them seen once. Sequencing used blood. These receptors were taken from a man aged 40-55 years with Graves' ophthalmopathy. Both conserved end residues are part of each CDR3. A D gene is named only where the DNA matches it firmly. The size of a clone is reported for some rows only, either as once, few or many, or as a class for expanded clones.

v_gene: TRBV18; j_gene: TRBJ1-5; abundance: NA; len: 19; d_gene: NA; CDR3nt: TGTGCCAGCTCACCACCGAACCTGGGGGCAGGTGGAAGAAATCAGCCCCAGCATTTT; CDR3aa: CASSPPNLGAGGRNQPQHF
v_gene: TRBV6-1; j_gene: TRBJ1-2; abundance: many; len: 15; d_gene: NA; CDR3nt: TGTGCCAGCAGTCCCACGGACAGCGCTAACTATGGCTACACCTTC; CDR3aa: CASSPTDSANYGYTF
v_gene: TRBV13; j_gene: TRBJ1-1; abundance: few; len: 13; d_gene: NA; CDR3nt: TGTGCCAGCAGCTCTCGGGGGGTCCCTGAAGCTTTCTTT; CDR3aa: CASSSRGVPEAFF
v_gene: TRBV12-3/TRBV12-4; j_gene: TRBJ2-3; abundance: many; len: 15; d_gene: NA; CDR3nt: TGTGCCAGCACCGCCACTAGGGGTCGGTTGGATACGCAGTATTTT; CDR3aa: CASTATRGRLDTQYF
v_gene: TRBV11-2; j_gene: TRBJ2-3; abundance: NA; len: 18; d_gene: TRBD2; CDR3nt: TGTGCCAGCGGATACCCCCCTACCGGGACTAGCGGGAGGGCAGGGCAGTATTTT; CDR3aa: CASGYPPTGTSGRAGQYF
v_gene: TRBV12-5; j_gene: TRBJ2-3; abundance: NA; len: 18; d_gene: TRBD2; CDR3nt: TGTGCTAGTGGCTCCTCGGGGGGGGCTGTACCGAACACAGATACGCAGTATTTT; CDR3aa: CASGSSGGAVPNTDTQYF
v_gene: TRBV6-1; j_gene: TRBJ1-2; abundance: few; len: 13; d_gene: NA; CDR3nt: TGTGCCAGCAGTGAAGCGGTCATCTATGGCTACACCTTC; CDR3aa: CASSEAVIYGYTF
v_gene: TRBV9; j_gene: TRBJ2-7; abundance: NA; len: 15; d_gene: NA; CDR3nt: TGTGCCAGCAGCGTAGACTGGGGGGAGAATTACGAGCAGTACTTC; CDR3aa: CASSVDWGENYEQYF
v_gene: TRBV7-2; j_gene: TRBJ1-1; abundance: many; len: 14; d_gene: TRBD1; CDR3nt: TGTGCCAGCAGCTTACTACAGGGGGCCACTGAAGCTTTCTTT; CDR3aa: CASSLLQGATEAFF
v_gene: TRBV3-1; j_gene: TRBJ2-7; abundance: few; len: 16; d_gene: TRBD2; CDR3nt: TGTGCCAGCAGCCGTCTCACTAGCGGGAGGGCGGGCGAGCAGTACTTC; CDR3aa: CASSRLTSGRAGEQYF
v_gene: TRBV27; j_gene: TRBJ1-1; abundance: many; len: 13; d_gene: NA; CDR3nt: TGTGCCAGCAGGCCCGGACCCGGGACTGAAGCTTTCTTT; CDR3aa: CASRPGPGTEAFF
v_gene: TRBV5-1; j_gene: TRBJ2-7; abundance: many; len: 13; d_gene: NA; CDR3nt: TGCGCCAGCAGCTCCACCGGGAGAGGCGAGCAGTACTTC; CDR3aa: CASSSTGRGEQYF
v_gene: TRBV5-6; j_gene: TRBJ1-6; abundance: NA; len: 14; d_gene: NA; CDR3nt: TGTGCCAGCAGCTTGGGACGGGATAATTCACCCCTCCACTTT; CDR3aa: CASSLGRDNSPLHF
v_gene: TRBV7-6; j_gene: TRBJ2-7; abundance: NA; len: 15; d_gene: NA; CDR3nt: TGTGCCAGCAGCTTAGAGTCGGTTAGCTCCTACGAGCAGTACTTC; CDR3aa: CASSLESVSSYEQYF
v_gene: TRBV3-1; j_gene: TRBJ1-1; abundance: many; len: 15; d_gene: NA; CDR3nt: TGTGCCAGCAGCCCACTCGACCGAATGAACACTGAAGCTTTCTTT; CDR3aa: CASSPLDRMNTEAFF
v_gene: TRBV6-2/TRBV6-3; j_gene: TRBJ2-1; abundance: few; len: 18; d_gene: NA; CDR3nt: TGTGCCAGCAGCTCCCCGTTGACTAGTCGGAGCTCCTACAATGAGCAGTTCTTC; CDR3aa: CASSSPLTSRSSYNEQFF
v_gene: TRBV20-1; j_gene: TRBJ2-1; abundance: NA; len: 15; d_gene: NA; CDR3nt: TGCAGTGCTAGAGAGGTTGCGCCAACCTACAATGAGCAGTTCTTC; CDR3aa: CSAREVAPTYNEQFF
v_gene: TRBV5-1; j_gene: TRBJ2-3; abundance: few; len: 17; d_gene: TRBD2; CDR3nt: TGCGCCAGCAGCTTTTACACCGGGACTAGCGGTTTCTATACGCAGTATTTT; CDR3aa: CASSFYTGTSGFYTQYF
v_gene: TRBV3-1; j_gene: TRBJ2-7; abundance: many; len: 14; d_gene: TRBD2; CDR3nt: TGTGCCAGCAGCCAAGGACTAGCGGGGGATGAGCAGTACTTC; CDR3aa: CASSQGLAGDEQYF
v_gene: TRBV10-3; j_gene: TRBJ2-1; abundance: few; len: 12; d_gene: NA; CDR3nt: TGTGCCATCAGTGAACAGGGTAGATGGCAGTTCTTC; CDR3aa: CAISEQGRWQFF
v_gene: TRBV18; j_gene: TRBJ2-1; abundance: NA; len: 12; d_gene: NA; CDR3nt: TGTGCCAGCTCACTTCAGGGAGGGGGCTGTGTCTTC; CDR3aa: CASSLQGGGCVF
v_gene: TRBV30; j_gene: TRBJ2-7; abundance: NA; len: 15; d_gene: TRBD1; CDR3nt: TGTGCCTGGAGTAGGGGGCCCCCACAGGGTTACGAGCAGTACTTC; CDR3aa: CAWSRGPPQGYEQYF
v_gene: TRBV6-1; j_gene: TRBJ2-5; abundance: many; len: 15; d_gene: NA; CDR3nt: TGTGCCAGCAGACCCTGGTCGTACCGCCAAGAGACCCAGTACTTC; CDR3aa: CASRPWSYRQETQYF
v_gene: TRBV7-3; j_gene: TRBJ2-2; abundance: many; len: 16; d_gene: NA; CDR3nt: TGTGCCAGCAGCTTAACTGCCGGTCCGAACACCGGGGAGCTGTTTTTT; CDR3aa: CASSLTAGPNTGELFF
v_gene: TRBV27; j_gene: TRBJ2-2; abundance: many; len: 15; d_gene: TRBD1; CDR3nt: TGTGCCAGCAGTCCCTGGACAGGGGGCGGCGGGGAGCTGTTTTTT; CDR3aa: CASSPWTGGGGELFF
v_gene: TRBV12-3/TRBV12-4; j_gene: TRBJ2-3; abundance: many; len: 16; d_gene: TRBD1; CDR3nt: TGTGCCAGCCGTAGACAGGGGGCGACTAGCACAGATACGCAGTATTTT; CDR3aa: CASRRQGATSTDTQYF
v_gene: TRBV28; j_gene: TRBJ2-7; abundance: NA; len: 17; d_gene: NA; CDR3nt: TGTGCCAGCACCTCCATGGTCAGGCAAGCTTACTCCTACGAGCAGTACTTC; CDR3aa: CASTSMVRQAYSYEQYF
v_gene: TRBV7-9; j_gene: TRBJ2-7; abundance: many; len: 17; d_gene: TRBD1; CDR3nt: TGTGCCAGCAGCTTCCCGAGAAACGGGACAGGCGTTTACGAGCAGTACTTC; CDR3aa: CASSFPRNGTGVYEQYF
v_gene: TRBV5-4; j_gene: TRBJ2-3; abundance: few; len: 16; d_gene: TRBD2; CDR3nt: TGTGCCAGCAGCTTGGATAGCGGGAGGTACACAGATACGCAGTATTTT; CDR3aa: CASSLDSGRYTDTQYF
v_gene: TRBV20-1; j_gene: TRBJ2-3; abundance: few; len: 14; d_gene: TRBD2; CDR3nt: TGCAGTGCTAGACCGGGAGGGCTGATAGATACGCAGTATTTT; CDR3aa: CSARPGGLIDTQYF
v_gene: TRBV6-1; j_gene: TRBJ2-7; abundance: NA; len: 12; d_gene: NA; CDR3nt: TGTGCCAGCAGGAAACTCCTGGGGGAGCAGTACTTC; CDR3aa: CASRKLLGEQYF
v_gene: TRBV7-8; j_gene: TRBJ2-7; abundance: many; len: 13; d_gene: NA; CDR3nt: TGTGCCAGCAGCCCCGCCGGGGCCGGGGAGCAGTACTTC; CDR3aa: CASSPAGAGEQYF
v_gene: TRBV20-1; j_gene: TRBJ2-1; abundance: NA; len: 14; d_gene: TRBD2; CDR3nt: TGCAGTGCTAATAAGCGGGAGGGCCTCAATGAGCAGTTCTTC; CDR3aa: CSANKREGLNEQFF
v_gene: TRBV29-1; j_gene: TRBJ2-7; abundance: few; len: 13; d_gene: TRBD1; CDR3nt: TGCAGCGTTCCCTCCGGGACAGACTACGAGCAGTACTTC; CDR3aa: CSVPSGTDYEQYF
v_gene: TRBV3-1; j_gene: TRBJ1-2; abundance: many; len: 16; d_gene: NA; CDR3nt: TGTGCCAGCAGCCCGACGGCCACAGTCATTAACTATGGCTACACCTTC; CDR3aa: CASSPTATVINYGYTF
v_gene: TRBV6-1; j_gene: TRBJ1-6; abundance: NA; len: 13; d_gene: TRBD1; CDR3nt: TGTGCCAGCAAGGCAGGGGGCATTTCACCCCTCCACTTT; CDR3aa: CASKAGGISPLHF
v_gene: TRBV30; j_gene: TRBJ2-5; abundance: NA; len: 15; d_gene: TRBD2; CDR3nt: TGTGCCTGGAGCCCCACTAGCGGGAAGCGTGAGACCCAGTACTTC; CDR3aa: CAWSPTSGKRETQYF
v_gene: TRBV20-1; j_gene: TRBJ1-2; abundance: few; len: 13; d_gene: TRBD1; CDR3nt: TGCAGTCTCAGGGAGGGGGCAGTGTATGGCTACACCTTC; CDR3aa: CSLREGAVYGYTF
v_gene: TRBV5-1; j_gene: TRBJ2-7; abundance: many; len: 13; d_gene: TRBD1; CDR3nt: TGCGCCAGCGGGACAGGCAGCTCCTACGAGCAGTACTTC; CDR3aa: CASGTGSSYEQYF
v_gene: TRBV5-1; j_gene: TRBJ1-6; abundance: NA; len: 13; d_gene: TRBD1; CDR3nt: TGCGCCAGCCGACAGGGTAACAATTCACCCCTCCACTTT; CDR3aa: CASRQGNNSPLHF
v_gene: TRBV19; j_gene: TRBJ1-1; abundance: few; len: 14; d_gene: NA; CDR3nt: TGTGCCAGTAGTGAAAACGGCAGGCCCACTGAAGCTTTCTTT; CDR3aa: CASSENGRPTEAFF
v_gene: TRBV12-3/TRBV12-4; j_gene: TRBJ2-7; abundance: many; len: 13; d_gene: NA; CDR3nt: TGTGCCAGCAGTTCCCCCCACAAGGCCGAGCAGTACTTC; CDR3aa: CASSSPHKAEQYF
v_gene: TRBV5-1; j_gene: TRBJ2-7; abundance: many; len: 15; d_gene: TRBD2; CDR3nt: TGCGCCAGCAGCTTGGCCCCTAGCGGGAGGTACGAGCAGTACTTC; CDR3aa: CASSLAPSGRYEQYF
v_gene: TRBV20-1; j_gene: TRBJ2-3; abundance: NA; len: 14; d_gene: TRBD2; CDR3nt: TGCAGTGCTAAAATGGGCGGGAGGATAGATACGCAGTATTTT; CDR3aa: CSAKMGGRIDTQYF
v_gene: TRBV20-1; j_gene: TRBJ2-7; abundance: NA; len: 14; d_gene: TRBD1; CDR3nt: TGCAGTGCATCCCCCAGGGGGCCTGACTACGAGCAGTACTTC; CDR3aa: CSASPRGPDYEQYF
v_gene: TRBV20-1; j_gene: TRBJ1-4; abundance: few; len: 15; d_gene: TRBD1; CDR3nt: TGCAGTGCTAGAGATATGACAGGGGCTAATGAAAAACTGTTTTTT; CDR3aa: CSARDMTGANEKLFF
v_gene: TRBV5-6; j_gene: TRBJ1-2; abundance: few; len: 13; d_gene: NA; CDR3nt: TGTGCCAGCAGCTTGGACGGGGCAGGGTTAAGCACCTTC; CDR3aa: CASSLDGAGLSTF
v_gene: TRBV10-3; j_gene: TRBJ2-3; abundance: many; len: 16; d_gene: NA; CDR3nt: TGTGCCATCAGTGACACCGGGACTTTCATAGTGAATACGCAGTATTTT; CDR3aa: CAISDTGTFIVNTQYF
v_gene: TRBV6-1; j_gene: TRBJ2-7; abundance: NA; len: 14; d_gene: NA; CDR3nt: TGTGCCAGCAGCCCATACCTGGAGCAGTACGAGCAGTACTTC; CDR3aa: CASSPYLEQYEQYF
v_gene: TRBV7-9; j_gene: TRBJ2-1; abundance: few; len: 15; d_gene: TRBD1; CDR3nt: TGTGCCAGCAGCTTGGGACAGGGGGTCCACAATGAGCAGTTCTTC; CDR3aa: CASSLGQGVHNEQFF
v_gene: TRBV27; j_gene: TRBJ1-6; abundance: many; len: 16; d_gene: NA; CDR3nt: TGTGCCAGCAGTTTAAAGCAGGGAATAGGGAATTCACCCCTCCACTTT; CDR3aa: CASSLKQGIGNSPLHF
v_gene: TRBV20-1; j_gene: TRBJ1-4; abundance: few; len: 14; d_gene: NA; CDR3nt: TGCAGTGCCTCAACAGGGATAAATAATGAAAAACTGTTTTTT; CDR3aa: CSASTGINNEKLFF
v_gene: TRBV20-1; j_gene: TRBJ1-4; abundance: NA; len: 16; d_gene: TRBD1; CDR3nt: TGCAGTGCTAGAGTTGGAGGGACAGGCTTTAATGAAAAACTGTTTTTT; CDR3aa: CSARVGGTGFNEKLFF
v_gene: TRBV6-1; j_gene: TRBJ2-7; abundance: many; len: 16; d_gene: NA; CDR3nt: TGTGCCAGCACCCAAACCGGGACCCGAATAAGCGGCGAGCAGTACTTC; CDR3aa: CASTQTGTRISGEQYF